The rows below give T cell receptor beta chains drawn from one sample of a study of blood T cell repertoires in COVID-19. TCRdb's copy holds only in-frame clones and misses some; the assay was immunoSEQ multiplex PCR. Among about 100,000 clones, approximately 92% were seen once, and the ten largest hold around 5.4%. Material: peripheral blood. Receptors originate from a man aged 65 to 79 with acute or convalescent COVID-19. The CDR3 runs from the conserved cysteine through the conserved F or W. D genes are given only for firm matches. The size entry is marked missing in some rows and otherwise reads once, few, many or a size class.

j_call,clone_size,d_call,v_call,cdr3_aa,cdr3_nt
TRBJ2-3,-,-,TRBV13,CASSPERVTDTQYF,TGTGCCAGCAGCCCCGAGCGTGTCACAGATACGCAGTATTTT
TRBJ1-6,-,-,TRBV7-9,CASSLDANSPLHF,TGTGCCAGCAGCTTAGACGCGAATTCACCCCTCCACTTT
TRBJ2-7,-,-,TRBV18,CASSPGQGFDEQYF,TGTGCCAGCTCACCGGGGCAGGGGTTCGACGAGCAGTACTTC
TRBJ1-2,-,TRBD1,TRBV7-2,CASSISGGTPLYTF,TGTGCCAGCAGCATATCAGGGGGCACCCCGCTCTACACCTTC
TRBJ1-1,-,-,TRBV7-2,CASSPQGSNTEAFF,TGTGCCAGCAGCCCCCAAGGGAGTAACACTGAAGCTTTCTTT
TRBJ1-5,-,TRBD1,TRBV6-7,CASSYSKDFRDRGLLQPFQPQHF,TGTGCCAGCAGTTACTCAAAAGATTTCCGGGACAGGGGGCTTCTCCAACCTTTTCAGCCCCAGCATTTT
TRBJ2-1,-,-,TRBV2,CASKTYSSYNEQFF,TGTGCCAGCAAAACATACAGCTCCTACAATGAGCAGTTCTTC
TRBJ1-6,-,-,TRBV9,CASSVEAGNSPLHF,TGTGCCAGCAGCGTAGAAGCAGGCAATTCACCCCTCCACTTT
TRBJ2-5,-,TRBD2,TRBV27,CASRRTSGRGGIQETQYF,TGTGCCAGCAGGCGGACTAGCGGGAGAGGAGGGATCCAAGAGACCCAGTACTTC
TRBJ1-2,-,-,TRBV5-3,CARSYIRGYTF,TGTGCCAGAAGCTACATCAGGGGCTACACCTTC
TRBJ1-1,-,-,TRBV7-2,CASSLQSGNTEAFF,TGTGCCAGCAGCCTCCAATCGGGGAACACTGAAGCTTTCTTT
TRBJ2-7,-,TRBD1,TRBV12-5,CASGLPPGQVDYEQYF,TGTGCTAGTGGTTTGCCCCCCGGACAGGTAGACTACGAGCAGTACTTC
TRBJ1-2,-,-,TRBV11-2,CASSQLPTVNGYTF,TGTGCCAGCAGCCAATTACCGACAGTGAATGGCTACACCTTC
TRBJ1-5,-,TRBD1,TRBV19,CASTRQPGGYQPQHF,TGTGCCAGTACCCGACAACCAGGGGGCTATCAGCCCCAGCATTTT
TRBJ2-5,-,-,TRBV6-2/TRBV6-3,CASSYSGRQTQYF,TGTGCCAGCAGTTACTCAGGGAGGCAGACCCAGTACTTC
TRBJ2-2,-,TRBD2,TRBV4-3,CASSQDGLAGGTGELFF,TGCGCCAGCAGCCAAGATGGGCTAGCGGGAGGCACCGGGGAGCTGTTTTTT
TRBJ2-7,-,-,TRBV6-5,CASRRGTAEYEQYF,TGTGCCAGCAGGCGCGGGACAGCAGAATACGAGCAGTACTTC
TRBJ1-2,-,-,TRBV19,CASTVMGQFYGYTF,TGTGCCAGTACGGTTATGGGCCAGTTCTATGGCTACACCTTC
TRBJ1-2,-,-,TRBV10-2,CASSLAGTSRGYTF,TGCGCCAGCAGTTTGGCAGGGACATCTAGAGGCTACACCTTC
TRBJ2-4,-,TRBD2,TRBV2,CASRALGAGESF,TGTGCCAGCAGGGCTCTAGGAGCGGGAGAGTCCTTC
TRBJ2-5,-,-,TRBV30,CAWNPTRPQETQYF,TGTGCCTGGAACCCAACTAGACCCCAAGAGACCCAGTACTTC
TRBJ2-7,-,-,TRBV9,CASSVAYEGTYEQYF,TGTGCCAGCAGCGTAGCTTATGAGGGCACCTACGAGCAGTACTTC
TRBJ1-1,-,-,TRBV5-6,CASSLEYSGRTEAFF,TGTGCCAGCAGCTTGGAATACTCTGGTCGCACTGAAGCTTTCTTT
TRBJ1-1,few,-,TRBV11-3,CASSHMNTEAFF,TGTGCCAGCAGCCACATGAACACTGAAGCTTTCTTT
TRBJ2-3,-,-,TRBV7-2,CASSRQRASTDTQYF,TGTGCCAGCAGCAGACAGCGTGCTAGCACAGATACGCAGTATTTT
TRBJ1-5,-,-,TRBV10-3,CAISGRGDNQPQHF,TGTGCCATCAGTGGGCGGGGGGACAATCAGCCCCAGCATTTT
TRBJ2-1,-,TRBD2,TRBV3-1/TRBV3-2,CASSQSGGPYNEQFF,TGTGCCAGCAGCCAATCGGGGGGGCCCTACAATGAGCAGTTCTTC
TRBJ2-5,-,-,TRBV4-2,CASSQDGDEETQYF,TGTGCCAGCAGCCAAGACGGGGATGAAGAGACCCAGTACTTC
TRBJ2-1,-,-,TRBV5-6,CASSLEEEPLGIWGEQFF,TGTGCCAGCAGCTTGGAGGAGGAGCCTCTGGGAATTTGGGGTGAGCAGTTCTTC
TRBJ2-3,-,-,TRBV27,CASSLSVQGDTQYF,TGTGCCAGCAGTTTATCTGTCCAGGGAGATACGCAGTATTTT
TRBJ1-6,-,-,TRBV19,CASNGSPNSPLHF,TGTGCCAGTAATGGGAGCCCAAATTCACCCCTCCACTTT
TRBJ1-1,-,-,TRBV19,CASSIAPGGTEAFF,TGTGCCAGTAGTATAGCCCCGGGGGGGACTGAAGCTTTCTTT
TRBJ2-5,-,-,TRBV5-1,CASSLGSGQETQYF,TGCGCCAGCAGCTTGGGGTCGGGCCAAGAGACCCAGTACTTC
TRBJ1-2,-,-,TRBV7-9,CASSFMGQASPYGYTF,TGTGCCAGCAGCTTTATGGGCCAGGCCTCTCCCTATGGCTACACCTTC
TRBJ2-2,once,-,TRBV12-3/TRBV12-4,CALRGGVNGELFF,TGTGCCCTCCGAGGGGGGGTGAACGGGGAGCTGTTTTTT
TRBJ1-4,-,TRBD1,TRBV27,CASSLSPGDRAELFF,TGTGCCAGCAGTTTATCGCCTGGGGACAGGGCGGAACTGTTTTTT
TRBJ2-5,-,TRBD1,TRBV18,CASSLFTGAEETQYF,TGTGCCAGCTCACTGTTCACAGGGGCGGAAGAGACCCAGTACTTC